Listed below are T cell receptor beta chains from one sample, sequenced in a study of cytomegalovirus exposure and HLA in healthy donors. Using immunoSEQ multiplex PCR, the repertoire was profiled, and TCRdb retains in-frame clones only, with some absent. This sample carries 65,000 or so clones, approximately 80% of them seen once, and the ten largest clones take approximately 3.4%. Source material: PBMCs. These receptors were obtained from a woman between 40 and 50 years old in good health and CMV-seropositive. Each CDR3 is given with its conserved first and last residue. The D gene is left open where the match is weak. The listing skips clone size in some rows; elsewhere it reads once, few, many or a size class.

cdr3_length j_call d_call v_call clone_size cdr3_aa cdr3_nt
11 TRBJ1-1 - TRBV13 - CASSRSIQAFF TGTGCCAGCAGTAGATCGATCCAAGCTTTCTTT
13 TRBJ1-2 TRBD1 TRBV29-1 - CSVELGQGSGYTF TGCAGCGTTGAACTGGGACAGGGAAGTGGCTACACCTTC
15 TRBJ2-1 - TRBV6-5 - CASSLRGGGGHEQFF TGTGCCAGCAGTCTTCGGGGAGGGGGGGGTCATGAGCAGTTCTTC
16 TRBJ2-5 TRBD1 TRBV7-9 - CASSFRVGTGKETQYF TGTGCCAGCAGCTTCCGTGTAGGGACAGGGAAAGAGACCCAGTACTTC
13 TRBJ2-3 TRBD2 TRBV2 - CASNGGGKDTQYF TGTGCCAGCAACGGCGGGGGGAAGGATACGCAGTATTTT
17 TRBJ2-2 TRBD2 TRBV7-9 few CATNERGDFRNTGELFF TGTGCCACCAACGAGCGGGGGGACTTCCGGAACACCGGGGAGCTGTTTTTT
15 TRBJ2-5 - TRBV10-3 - CAISESGQSGQTQYF TGTGCCATCAGTGAGTCGGGGCAAAGTGGTCAGACCCAGTACTTC
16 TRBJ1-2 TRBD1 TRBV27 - CASSSTGGPANYGYTF TGTGCCAGCAGTTCGACAGGGGGACCAGCTAACTATGGCTACACCTTC
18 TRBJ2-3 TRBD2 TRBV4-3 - CASSQDVRLAGDEDTQYF TGCGCCAGCAGCCAAGACGTCAGACTAGCGGGGGATGAAGATACGCAGTATTTT
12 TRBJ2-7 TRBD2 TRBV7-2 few CASSFGAGLEDF TGTGCCAGCAGCTTCGGCGCGGGACTAGAGGACTTC
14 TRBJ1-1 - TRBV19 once CASSLRAARTEAFF TGTGCCAGTAGTCTCAGGGCTGCGCGGACTGAAGCTTTCTTT
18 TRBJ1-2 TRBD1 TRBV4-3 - CASSQPGQGSRGVYGYTF TGCGCCAGCAGCCAACCCGGACAGGGTTCTAGGGGAGTTTATGGCTACACCTTC
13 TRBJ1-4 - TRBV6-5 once CASSTVRNEKLFF TGTGCCAGCAGCACGGTCCGTAATGAAAAACTGTTTTTT
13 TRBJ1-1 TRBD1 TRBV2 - CASSELGQLEAFF TGTGCCAGCAGTGAACTGGGACAGTTAGAAGCTTTCTTT
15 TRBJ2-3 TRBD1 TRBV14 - CASSQARGLVDTQYF TGTGCCAGCAGCCAAGCGAGGGGGCTTGTAGATACGCAGTATTTT
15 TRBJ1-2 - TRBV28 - CASRPRPGLADGYTF TGTGCCAGCAGACCGCGACCAGGGTTGGCGGATGGCTACACCTTC
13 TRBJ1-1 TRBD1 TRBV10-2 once CASNEDPGGEAFF TGCGCCAGCAACGAGGATCCAGGGGGCGAAGCTTTCTTT
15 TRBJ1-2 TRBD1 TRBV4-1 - CASSLRTGAARGYTF TGCGCCAGCAGCCTACGGACAGGAGCGGCCCGCGGCTACACCTTC
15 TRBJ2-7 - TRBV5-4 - CASSPVGEASYEQYF TGCGCCAGCAGCCCTGTAGGGGAGGCCTCCTACGAGCAGTACTTC
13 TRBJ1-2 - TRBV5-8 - CASSSSVRYGYTF TGTGCCAGCAGCTCATCAGTCCGCTATGGCTACACCTTC
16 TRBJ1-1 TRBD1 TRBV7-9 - CASSPLGQGLLTEAFF TGTGCCAGCAGCCCCTTAGGACAGGGGTTATTGACTGAAGCTTTCTTT
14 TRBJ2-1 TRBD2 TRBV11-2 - CASSLVGGLKEQFF TGTGCCAGCAGCTTAGTCGGGGGACTAAAGGAGCAGTTCTTC
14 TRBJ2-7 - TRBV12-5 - CASGGEGVLYEQYF TGTGCTAGTGGGGGTGAGGGGGTTCTTTACGAGCAGTACTTC
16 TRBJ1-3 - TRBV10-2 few CASSESNTGGGNTIYF TGCGCCAGCAGTGAGTCGAATACCGGGGGTGGAAACACCATATATTTT
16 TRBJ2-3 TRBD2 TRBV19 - CASSTMASGYTDTQYF TGTGCCAGTAGCACTATGGCTAGCGGGTACACAGATACGCAGTATTTT
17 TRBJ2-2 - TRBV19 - CASSKPGTLGPAGELFF TGTGCCAGTAGTAAACCGGGGACACTAGGACCCGCCGGGGAGCTGTTTTTT
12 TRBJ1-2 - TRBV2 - CASSRRTLGYTF TGTGCCAGCAGTCGCCGGACACTAGGCTACACCTTC